The present T cell receptor (beta chain) was sequenced within a study of CD8 T cells in Susac syndrome. About the study: Intravenous immunoglobulin alone or corticosteroids were being given to patients with Susac syndrome at blood draw, unless they were therapy-naive. Regarding the study as a whole: Total CD8+ and CD8+ TEMRA repertoires contained fewer than 20 and five Susac-specific public clones, respectively.

Germline CDR1 is PRHDT and CDR2 is FYEKMQ (reference sequence). The V gene end was trimmed by 5 bases and the J gene end by 5 bases; junction bases not matched to a gene: 5. This CDR3 has 14 amino acids. With random hexamers, reverse transcription was performed on about 0.5 to 1 ug of RNA. TCRdb recomputed calls from the immunoSEQ multiplex PCR reads with MiXCR, one row per CDR3 protein. This table holds about 120,000 distinct CDR3 sequences, just under 95% found once. In Susac syndrome patients, recently defined diagnostic criteria for definite or probable disease were met. About this clonotype itself: Its matching antigen is unknown.

The clonotype comes from a human donor with Susac syndrome. The sequencing sample was made of CD8+ T cells from PBMCs. V usage is TRBV13 and J usage is TRBJ2-7; 11 bases align to TRBD1. The CDR3 sequence is CASSSGQGANEQYF. DNA of the CDR3: TGTGCCAGCAGCAGCGGACAGGGGGCCAACGAGCAGTACTTC.